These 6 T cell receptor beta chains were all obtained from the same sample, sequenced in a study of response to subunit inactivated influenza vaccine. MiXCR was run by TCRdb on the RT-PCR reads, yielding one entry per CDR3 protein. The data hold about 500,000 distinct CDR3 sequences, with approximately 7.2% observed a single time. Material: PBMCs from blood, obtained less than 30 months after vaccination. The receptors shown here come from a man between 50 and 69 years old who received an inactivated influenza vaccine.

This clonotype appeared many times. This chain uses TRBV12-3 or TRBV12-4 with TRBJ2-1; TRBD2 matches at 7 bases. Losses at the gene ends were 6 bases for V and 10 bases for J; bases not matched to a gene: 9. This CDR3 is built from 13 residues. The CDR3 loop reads CASSPLGGKEQFF. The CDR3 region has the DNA TGTGCCAGCAGCCCACTCGGGGGGAAAGAGCAGTTCTTC.

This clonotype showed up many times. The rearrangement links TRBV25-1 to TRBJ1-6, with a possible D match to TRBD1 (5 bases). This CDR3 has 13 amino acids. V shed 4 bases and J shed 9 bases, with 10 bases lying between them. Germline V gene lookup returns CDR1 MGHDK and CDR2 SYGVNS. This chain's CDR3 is CASSAYRSSPLHF. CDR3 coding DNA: TGTGCCAGCAGTGCATACAGGAGTTCACCCCTCCACTTT.

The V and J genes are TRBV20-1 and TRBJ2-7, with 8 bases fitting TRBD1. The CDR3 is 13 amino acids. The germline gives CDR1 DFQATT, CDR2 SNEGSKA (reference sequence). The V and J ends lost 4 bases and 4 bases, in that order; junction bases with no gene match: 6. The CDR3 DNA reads TGCAGTGCTATTTTGGACAGGGCGTACGAGCAGTACTTC. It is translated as CSAILDRAYEQYF.

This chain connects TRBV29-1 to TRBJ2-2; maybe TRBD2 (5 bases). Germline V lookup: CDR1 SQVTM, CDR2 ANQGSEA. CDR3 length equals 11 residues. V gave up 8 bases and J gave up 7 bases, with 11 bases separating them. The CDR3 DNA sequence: TGCAGCACCCCGGGGTTCGGGGAGCTGTTTTTT. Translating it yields CSTPGFGELFF.

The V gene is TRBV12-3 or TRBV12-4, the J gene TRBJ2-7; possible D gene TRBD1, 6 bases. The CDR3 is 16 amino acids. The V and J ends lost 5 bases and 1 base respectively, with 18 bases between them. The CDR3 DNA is TGTGCCAGCAGTGATCCGGGACAAACGGCTTCCTACGAGCAGTACTTC. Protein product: CASSDPGQTASYEQYF.

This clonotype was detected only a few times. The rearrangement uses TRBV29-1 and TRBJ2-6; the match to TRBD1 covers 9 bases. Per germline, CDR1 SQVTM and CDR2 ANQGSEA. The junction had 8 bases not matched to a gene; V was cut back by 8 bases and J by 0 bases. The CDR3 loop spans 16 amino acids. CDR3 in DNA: TGCAGCTTAAACCGGGACAGGGACTCTGGGGCCAACGTCCTGACTTTC. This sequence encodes CSLNRDRDSGANVLTF.